This TCR beta chain was documented in a study of T cell responses to AZD1222 COVID-19 vaccine. Generated by immunoSEQ multiplex PCR, the TCRdb table keeps only in-frame clones and is missing some. The repertoire includes tens of thousands of clones, about 83% of them detected once, and about 3.5% sits in the top ten. This clone appeared a single time. Its specificity is not known. Germline CDR1 reads SGHDT; CDR2 reads YYEEEE. Trimming cost V 2 bases and J 1 base, with 6 bases left between them. The CDR3 is 13 residues long. Points from the study as a whole: Increases in Spike-specific TCR breadth and depth were seen after two AZD1222 doses. Most donors were white British and more were female, and clonal diversity was possibly underestimated. Variant regions that are unmutated are reportedly the target of nearly half of spike-specific TCRs. Without day 14 samples, only post-peak T cell repertoires were studied.

Sequences were derived from peripheral blood, sampled 28 days after the second AZD1222 dose. This receptor was taken from an adult who received the AZD1222 COVID-19 vaccine. The chain has TRBV5-6 and TRBJ1-1; D remains unclear. The CDR3 sequence: CASSFGKNTEAFF. CDR3 bases: TGTGCCAGCAGCTTCGGTAAGAACACTGAAGCTTTCTTT.